This TCR beta chain was observed in a study of T cells in Graves' hyperthyroidism and ophthalmopathy (dated by TCRdb to between 2018 and 2021). A note on the overall study: Peripheral blood was collected at initial diagnosis, before any treatment. To identify TCR V-J signatures that set the groups apart, the researchers used a discovery cohort of approximately 98 patients, made up of approximately 43 with Graves' ophthalmopathy and some 55 with stable Graves' hyperthyroidism. An independent validation cohort of around 19 hyperthyroidism patients and some 15 patients who later progressed to ophthalmopathy tested prospective prediction of ophthalmopathy. The 80 to 100 discovery patients were randomly divided into training and test sets at a 7:3 ratio. Thyroid tissue and blood T-cell repertoires from several Graves' hyperthyroidism patients were also compared in the study. Following sampling, methimazole starting at 30 mg daily was given to hyperthyroidism patients, and high-dose intravenous methylprednisolone was given to ophthalmopathy patients. The paper describes TCR Vbeta CDR3 sequencing of 120 to 150 peripheral blood samples, made up of some 40 ophthalmopathy patients, some 76 hyperthyroidism patients and roughly 17 progressor patients.

This clonotype was seen a few times. The antigen it recognizes is unknown. No base quality information exists; no much larger clone differs at one position. Results and caveats for the whole study, not just this receptor: Ophthalmopathy was separated from stable hyperthyroidism by a 13 V-J signature model, with around 90% sensitivity and roughly 81% specificity obtained in cross-validation and 80%/75% obtained in testing. In validation, progression to ophthalmopathy was predicted by the model with roughly 71% sensitivity and just over 72% specificity, a median of approximately 6.5 months before onset. Most expanded thyroid clonotypes (frequency above 0.001) were also found in blood, which suggests that blood repertoires may mirror thyroid immune responses. No statistical method was used to fix the sample size in advance, and group allocation was not hidden from the investigators.

Via the germline V gene, CDR1 is MNHEY and CDR2 SVGEGT. Taken from cysteine to phenylalanine, the CDR3 has 16 residues. Just the 48-base CDR3 DNA is kept, in frame starting at base 1. V is cut back by 6 bases and J by 4 bases, with 9 bases in the junction unmatched. Stable Graves' hyperthyroidism was defined as no progression to ophthalmopathy during 18 months of follow-up. The hyperthyroidism patients were between 18 and 65 years old and newly diagnosed, with a disease duration of less than 2 months. Patients with uncontrolled infections, other autoimmune diseases, pregnancy or lactation were excluded. Clinical symptoms, serum thyroxine and TRAb, thyroid ultrasound, and orbital computed tomography formed the basis for the diagnoses. PBMCs were isolated from about 10 ml of fresh peripheral blood by Ficoll-Paque density gradient centrifugation. Total RNA was extracted using Trizol reagent, and RNA quality was assessed on an Agilent 2100 Bioanalyzer.

The TCR beta CDR3 regions were amplified from the RNA transcripts. For the first round of RT-PCR on the TCR CDR3, the HTBI primer set was used together with the Qiagen OneStep RT-PCR kit. Libraries were constructed in a second round of multiplex PCR, after which size selection and purification were performed. The libraries were sequenced on an Illumina HiSeq2000 using paired-end 100 bp reads. Processing in the source paper ran as follows. Raw data were processed with SOAPnuke, discarding reads with adapters, uncalled bases, mean Phred below 15, or no exact constant-primer or identifier match. COPE v1.2.5 was used to merge high-quality paired reads, and clonotypes were defined as unique nucleotide sequences. MiTCR v1.1 was used to align the clonotypes against IMGT TRBV, TRBD and TRBJ reference segments. Analysis was restricted to V-J combinations with a frequency above 0.0001, which covered about 99% of repertoires. The TCS score was defined as the ratio of F50 (clonal expansion) to E x V (chaos), calculated using BLOSUM62-based TCRdist between CDR3 peptides within each V-J. Welch's t-statistics and random forest reduced several hundred V-J features to 10 to 15, which were used in a naive Bayes classifier (R e1071). TCRdb trimmed public reads at Q25 via fastp, called clones via MiXCR and kept in-frame beta chains. CDR3 protein duplicates are merged, each entry listing the most common genes and DNA. The V and J calls come from TCRdb's annotation, not from the publication. The sample data list 600,000 to 750,000 distinct CDR3 sequences, and approximately 15% of these were observed just once. About 16% of the sample is held by the ten biggest clonotypes.

This receptor was obtained from a man aged 50-59 years with Graves' hyperthyroidism. Recombination joined TRBV6-2 or TRBV6-3 with TRBJ2-3; TRBD2 matches 11 bases in the middle. What was sequenced was blood. The DNA reads as follows: TGTGCCAGCAGCCCTAGACTAGCGGGATCCTCAGATACGCAGTATTTT. It specifies CASSPRLAGSSDTQYF.